The next 10 T cell receptor beta chains were all read from a single sample in a study of blood T cell repertoires in COVID-19. Only in-frame clones appear in the TCRdb table, and some are missing; sequencing was by immunoSEQ multiplex PCR. This table holds about 120,000 clones, 85% found once. Sequencing was carried out using peripheral blood. These receptors originate from a man aged 60 to 69 with acute or convalescent COVID-19.

This chain joins TRBV9 and TRBJ2-1; D might be TRBD2 (6 bases). V lost 6 bases to trimming and J lost 6 bases, with 13 bases between them. The CDR3 runs 13 residues. From germline, CDR1 is SGDLS and CDR2 YYNGEE. The CDR3 reads CASTAGASNEQFF. The DNA of the CDR3 is TGTGCCAGCACAGCGGGTGCCTCCAATGAGCAGTTCTTC.

This clone came up a few times. The V and J genes are TRBV29-1 and TRBJ2-1; possible D gene TRBD2, 6 bases. This CDR3 comprises 16 residues. Germline V gene data show CDR1 as SQVTM and CDR2 as ANQGSEA. Trimming removed 1 base at V and 8 bases at J, with 21 bases between. The CDR3 nucleotides are TGCAGCGTTGAAGTCTGGGGAGGAAGGGGATACTATGAGCAGTTCTTC. Translating gives CSVEVWGGRGYYEQFF.

V gene TRBV2 combines with J gene TRBJ2-5; a weak D match, TRBD1 (5 bases). Germline values: CDR1 SNHLY, CDR2 FYNNEI. Trimming pared 0 bases from V and 2 bases from J, leaving 7 bases between. The CDR3 contains 14 residues. As DNA, the CDR3 is TGTGCCAGCAGTGAAGCTCAGGGTCAAGAGACCCAGTACTTC. Its protein is CASSEAQGQETQYF.

This clone has only one observation. The gene calls are TRBV3-1 (or the pseudogene TRBV3-2) and TRBJ1-1; D is perhaps TRBD1 (5 bases). The CDR3 is 14 residues long. Germline V gene sequence: CDR1 LGHDT, CDR2 YNNKEL (reference sequence). With 3 bases removed from V and 3 bases from J, the gap between germline ends came to 11 bases. This chain's CDR3 is CASSQRGGYTEAFF. The CDR3 nucleotides are TGTGCCAGCAGCCAGCGGGGGGGGTACACTGAAGCTTTCTTT.

The chain is built from TRBV10-3 and TRBJ2-5; 13 bases are shared with TRBD2. This CDR3 has 14 residues. V shed 5 bases, J shed 5 bases, and the junction held 2 bases outside the gene matches. The V gene's germline CDR1 is ENHRY and CDR2 SYGVKD. The CDR3 reads CAISKGLAGETQYF. CDR3 nucleotide sequence: TGTGCCATCAGTAAGGGACTAGCGGGGGAGACCCAGTACTTC.

The DNA for the CDR3 is TGTGCCAGCAGCCAGGGATTCGGGAACACTGAAGCTTTCTTT. Its protein product is CASSQGFGNTEAFF. The J gene is TRBJ1-1, the V gene TRBV25-1; TRBD1 might be the D (5 bases). Germline lookup yields CDR1 MGHDK and CDR2 SYGVNS. The CDR3 loop spans 14 amino acids. The V and J ends lost 6 bases and 1 base respectively, with 12 bases between them.

The chain recombines TRBV19 with TRBJ2-7, with 8 nucleotides matching TRBD1. V gave up 5 bases and J gave up 6 bases; unmatched junction bases: 15. CDR3 length: 16 residues. In germline, CDR1 is LNHDA, CDR2 SQIVND (reference sequence). The CDR3 protein is CASSPSPSQGVGEQYF. DNA for the CDR3: TGTGCCAGTAGTCCCTCCCCCTCACAGGGGGTAGGCGAGCAGTACTTC.

The rearrangement links TRBV29-1 to TRBJ2-1; 7 bases line up with TRBD2. CDR1 and CDR2 from the germline V gene are SQVTM and ANQGSEA. V lost 1 base and J lost 8; bases outside the gene matches: 20. The CDR3 is 18 residues long. CDR3 bases: TGCAGCGTTGAAGTATCCACGGTCCGGCTAGCGGTATCCTATGAGCAGTTCTTC. This sequence encodes CSVEVSTVRLAVSYEQFF.

This chain uses TRBV19 with TRBJ1-2; 7 nucleotides match TRBD1. V trimming: 3 bases; J trimming: 4 bases; junction bases outside the gene matches: 8. Looked up from germline, CDR1 is LNHDA and CDR2 is SQIVND (reference sequence). The CDR3 has 15 amino acids. Here the CDR3 reads CASSIPGTVSYGYTF. The CDR3 coding sequence is TGTGCCAGTAGTATCCCTGGGACAGTATCCTATGGCTACACCTTC.

The gene calls are TRBV11-2 and TRBJ2-7, with TRBD2 matching over 7 bases. Per the germline V gene, CDR1 is SGHAT and CDR2 is FQNNGV. V lost 3 bases and J lost 4; bases outside the gene matches: 3. The CDR3 covers 13 residues. Here the CDR3 reads CASSFGEGYEQYF. CDR3 nucleotide sequence: TGTGCCAGCAGCTTCGGGGAGGGTTACGAGCAGTACTTC.